This passage covers 8 T cell receptor beta chains from one sample sequenced in a study of circulating and synovial CD4+ cells in juvenile arthritis. The assay was immunoSEQ multiplex PCR, and TCRdb's table has in-frame clones only and misses some. The sample comprises 36,000 or so clones, about 94% of which are singletons, and approximately 0.7% rests with the top ten. Sequencing input: CD4+ T cells from blood. Receptors were obtained from a human donor with juvenile idiopathic arthritis.

The rearrangement uses TRBV4-1 and TRBJ1-2, with 9 bases identical to TRBD1. This CDR3 comprises 15 residues. CDR1 is MGHRA, CDR2 YSYEKL, per germline. V was pared by 8 bases and J by 7 bases, with 14 bases of the junction left unmatched. The CDR3 protein is CASEPSQGAIGGYTF. In DNA, the CDR3 is TGCGCCAGCGAACCGTCACAGGGGGCGATCGGTGGCTACACCTTC.

The chain has TRBV6-1 and TRBJ2-1, with D possibly matching TRBD2 (6 bases). With 7 bases removed from V and 8 bases from J, the gap between germline ends came to 21 bases. The CDR3 loop spans 15 amino acids. From germline, CDR1 is MNHNS and CDR2 SASEGT. As DNA, the CDR3 is TGTGCCAGCACAACCGGGTTCGGGGGTCAATATGAGCAGTTCTTC. It is translated as CASTTGFGGQYEQFF.

The chain is built from TRBV5-1 and TRBJ1-4; D is perhaps TRBD1 (5 bases). Trimming took off 4 bases at V and 0 bases at J, with 10 bases between the two ends. Germline V gene lookup returns CDR1 SGHRS and CDR2 YFSETQ. The CDR3 contains 15 residues. CDR3 sequence: CASSKTVATNEKLFF. CDR3 DNA sequence: TGCGCCAGCAGCAAGACAGTTGCAACTAATGAAAAACTGTTTTTT.

The chain combines TRBV5-4 with TRBJ1-1, with 8 bases fitting TRBD1. The CDR3 has 14 amino acids. J gave up 3 bases and V 7 bases, and 8 bases lay outside the gene matches. Germline values: CDR1 SGHNT, CDR2 YYREEE (reference sequence). The CDR3 DNA reads TGTGCCAGCTATAGTAACAGGGGGTACACTGAAGCTTTCTTT. Translated: CASYSNRGYTEAFF.

V is TRBV4-3 and J is TRBJ2-5; 9 bases fit TRBD2. The J call could be wrong; TRBJ2-7 is a better fit for the DNA end. Looked up from germline, CDR1 is LGHNA and CDR2 is YSLEER. This CDR3 comprises 18 residues. The CDR3 sequence is CASSQEGSLIAGAYEQYF. The CDR3, as DNA: TGCGCCAGCAGCCAAGAAGGGAGCCTTATAGCGGGAGCCTACGAGCAGTACTTC.

This chain joins TRBV29-1 and TRBJ2-5, with D possibly matching TRBD2 (5 bases). Trimming took 1 base from V and 1 from J, leaving 16 bases between them. Germline CDR1 is SQVTM and CDR2 is ANQGSEA. The CDR3 extends over 16 amino acids. The CDR3 DNA sequence: TGCAGCGTTGAAGCTTTGGCGAGGGCCCCCCAAGAGACCCAGTACTTC. The encoded protein is CSVEALARAPQETQYF.

The chain combines TRBV19 with TRBJ1-2; 7 bases are a match to TRBD1. The trim removed 8 bases at V and 3 bases at J, leaving 6 bases unmatched. The CDR3 sequence is 13 residues long. Germline CDR1 and CDR2: LNHDA and SQIVND (reference sequence). The chain's CDR3 is CASETGVDYGYTF. The DNA for the CDR3 is TGTGCCAGTGAAACAGGGGTGGACTATGGCTACACCTTC. The whole variable domain, filled in from reference TRBV19 and TRBJ1-2, reads DGGITQSPKYLFRKEGQNVTLSCEQNLNHDAMYWYRQDPGQGLRLIYYSQIVNDFQKGDIAEGYSVSREKKESFPLTVTSAQKNPTAFYLCASETGVDYGYTFGSGTRLTVV.

This rearrangement joins TRBV7-9 to TRBJ1-3; 7 bases fit TRBD1. Germline V gene sequence: CDR1 SEHNR, CDR2 FQNEAQ (reference sequence). The V gene end was trimmed by 5 bases and the J gene end by 0 bases; junction bases not matched to a gene: 10. This CDR3 region has 17 residues. The CDR3 DNA is TGTGCCAGCAGCAAAGACAGGGCCTTACCCTCTGGAAACACCATATATTTT. Its translation: CASSKDRALPSGNTIYF.